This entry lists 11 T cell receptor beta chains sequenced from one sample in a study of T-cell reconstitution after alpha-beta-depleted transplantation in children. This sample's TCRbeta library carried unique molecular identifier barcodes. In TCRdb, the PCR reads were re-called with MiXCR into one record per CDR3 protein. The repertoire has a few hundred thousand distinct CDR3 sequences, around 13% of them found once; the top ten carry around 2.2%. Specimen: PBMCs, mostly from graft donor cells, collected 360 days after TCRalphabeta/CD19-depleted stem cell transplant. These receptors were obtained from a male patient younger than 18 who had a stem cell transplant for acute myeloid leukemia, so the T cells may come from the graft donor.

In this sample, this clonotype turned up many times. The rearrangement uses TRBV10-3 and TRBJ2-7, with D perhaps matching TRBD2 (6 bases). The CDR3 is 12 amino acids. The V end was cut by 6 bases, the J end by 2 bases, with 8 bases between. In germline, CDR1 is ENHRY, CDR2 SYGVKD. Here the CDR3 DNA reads TGTGCCATCAGCGGGACTGCCTACGAGCAGTACTTC. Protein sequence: CAISGTAYEQYF.

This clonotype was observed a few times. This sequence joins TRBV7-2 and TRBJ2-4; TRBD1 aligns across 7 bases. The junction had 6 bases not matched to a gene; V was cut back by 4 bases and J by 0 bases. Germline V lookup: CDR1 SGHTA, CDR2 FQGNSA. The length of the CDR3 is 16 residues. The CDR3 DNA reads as TGTGCCAGCAGCTCCACGGGACAGCTAGCCAAAAACATTCAGTACTTC. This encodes CASSSTGQLAKNIQYF.

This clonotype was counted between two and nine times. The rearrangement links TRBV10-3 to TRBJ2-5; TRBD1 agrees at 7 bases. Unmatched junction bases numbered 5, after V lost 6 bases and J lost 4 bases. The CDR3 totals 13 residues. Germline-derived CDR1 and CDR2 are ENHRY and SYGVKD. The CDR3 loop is CAISPTGVETQYF. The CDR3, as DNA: TGTGCCATCAGCCCTACAGGGGTAGAGACCCAGTACTTC.

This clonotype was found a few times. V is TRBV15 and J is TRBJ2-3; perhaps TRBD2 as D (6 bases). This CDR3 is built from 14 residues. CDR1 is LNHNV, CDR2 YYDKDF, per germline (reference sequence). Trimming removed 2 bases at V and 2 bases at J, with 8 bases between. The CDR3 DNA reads TGTGCCACCAGCAGACTAGCGAACACAGATACGCAGTATTTT. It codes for CATSRLANTDTQYF. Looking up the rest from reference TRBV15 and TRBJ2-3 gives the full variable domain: DAMVIQNPRYQVTQFGKPVTLSCSQTLNHNVMYWYQQKSSQAPKLLFHYYDKDFNNEADTPDNFQSRRPNTSFCFLDIRSPGLGDTAMYLCATSRLANTDTQYFGPGTRLTVL.

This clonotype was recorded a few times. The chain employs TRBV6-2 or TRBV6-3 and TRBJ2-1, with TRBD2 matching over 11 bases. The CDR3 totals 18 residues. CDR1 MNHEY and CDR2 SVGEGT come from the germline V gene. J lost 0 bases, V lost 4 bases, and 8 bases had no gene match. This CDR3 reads CASSFLGTSGPSYNEQFF. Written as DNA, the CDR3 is TGTGCCAGCAGTTTCCTAGGGACTAGCGGACCCTCCTACAATGAGCAGTTCTTC.

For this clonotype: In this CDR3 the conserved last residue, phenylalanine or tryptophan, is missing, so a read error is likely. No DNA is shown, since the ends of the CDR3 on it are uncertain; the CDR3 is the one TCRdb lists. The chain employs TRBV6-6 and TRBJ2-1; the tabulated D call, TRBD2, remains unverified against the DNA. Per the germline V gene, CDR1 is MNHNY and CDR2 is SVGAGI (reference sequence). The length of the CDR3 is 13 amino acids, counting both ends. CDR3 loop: CASSPIVQGLGDT.

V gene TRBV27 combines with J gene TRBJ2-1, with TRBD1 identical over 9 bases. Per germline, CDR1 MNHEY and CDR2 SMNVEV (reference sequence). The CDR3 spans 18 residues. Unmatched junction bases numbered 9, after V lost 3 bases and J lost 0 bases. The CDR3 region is CASSFRGTGFISYNEQFF. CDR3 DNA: TGTGCCAGCAGTTTTAGAGGGACAGGGTTTATCTCCTACAATGAGCAGTTCTTC.

For the CDR3, the DNA is TGTGCCAGCAGCTTATCGCCCGGGAGGGTGGGAGATACGCAGTATTTT. Its translation: CASSLSPGRVGDTQYF. V usage is TRBV7-3 and J usage is TRBJ2-3, with 8 bases matching TRBD2. Trimming at V came to 2 bases and at J to 5 bases, leaving 9 bases not matched to a gene. The CDR3 contains 16 residues. From germline, CDR1 is SGHTA and CDR2 FQGTGA.

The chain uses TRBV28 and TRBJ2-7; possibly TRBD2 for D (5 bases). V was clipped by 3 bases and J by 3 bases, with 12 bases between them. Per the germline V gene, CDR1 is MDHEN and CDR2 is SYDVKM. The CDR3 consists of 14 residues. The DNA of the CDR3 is TGTGCCAGCAGTTTTTTGGGAGTGGGCTACGAGCAGTACTTC. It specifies CASSFLGVGYEQYF.

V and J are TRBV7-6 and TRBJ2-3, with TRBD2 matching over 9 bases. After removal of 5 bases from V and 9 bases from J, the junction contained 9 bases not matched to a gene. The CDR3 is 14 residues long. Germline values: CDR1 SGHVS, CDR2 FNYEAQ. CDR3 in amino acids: CASSPTAGGGTQYF. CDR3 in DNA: TGTGCCAGCAGCCCGACGGCGGGAGGGGGCACGCAGTATTTT.

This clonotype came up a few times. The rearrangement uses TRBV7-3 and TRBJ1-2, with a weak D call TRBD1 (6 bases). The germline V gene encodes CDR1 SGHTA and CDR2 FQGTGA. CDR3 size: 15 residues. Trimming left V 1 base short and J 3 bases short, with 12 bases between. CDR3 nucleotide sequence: TGTGCCAGCAGCTTAATCGGGGGCAGCGACTATGGCTACACCTTC. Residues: CASSLIGGSDYGYTF.